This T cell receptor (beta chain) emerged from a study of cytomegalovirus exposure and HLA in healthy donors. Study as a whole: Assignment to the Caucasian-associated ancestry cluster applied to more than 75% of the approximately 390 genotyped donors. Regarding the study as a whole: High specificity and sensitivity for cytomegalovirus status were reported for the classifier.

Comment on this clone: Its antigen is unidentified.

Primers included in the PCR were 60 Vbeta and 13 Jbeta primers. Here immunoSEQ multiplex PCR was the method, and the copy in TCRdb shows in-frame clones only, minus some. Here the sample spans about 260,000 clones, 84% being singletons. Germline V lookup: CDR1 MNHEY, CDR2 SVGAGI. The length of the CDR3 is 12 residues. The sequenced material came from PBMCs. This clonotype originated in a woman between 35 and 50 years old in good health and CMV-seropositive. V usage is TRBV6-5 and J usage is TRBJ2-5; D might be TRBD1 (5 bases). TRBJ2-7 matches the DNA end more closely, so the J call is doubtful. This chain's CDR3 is CASSSGFGEQYF. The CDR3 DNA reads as TGTGCCAGCAGTTCAGGGTTCGGCGAGCAGTACTTC.